These 3 T cell receptor beta chains share one sample of origin, sequenced in a study of T cell responses to AZD1222 COVID-19 vaccine (dated by TCRdb to the early 2020s). This sample's time point label indicates: baseline before first vaccination. Library method: the immunoSEQ multiplex PCR assay. Not all clones reach the TCRdb copy of this immuneACCESS table, which keeps in-frame sequences only. Checked studies attribute under half of the gap to unresolved V genes and leave the rest unexplained. Within this sample are approximately 120,000 clones, with nearly 95% of them counted one time only. The ten top clones hold 0.75% to 0.95% of the sample. The sample in question was peripheral blood, obtained on day 0 of AZD1222 vaccination. The receptors derive from an adult in good health.

This chain connects TRBV10-1 to TRBJ1-2, with 12 bases aligning to TRBD1. The length of the CDR3 is 16 residues. Germline V gives CDR1 WNHNN, CDR2 SYGVQD (reference sequence). Trimming at V came to 11 bases and at J to 0 bases, leaving 10 bases not matched to a gene. CDR3 in amino acids: CAGTKGQGAANYGYTF. The CDR3 DNA sequence: TGCGCCGGTACTAAGGGACAGGGGGCTGCTAACTATGGCTACACCTTC.

This rearrangement joins TRBV6-6 to TRBJ2-1, with 9 bases lining up with TRBD1. CDR1 and CDR2 (germline): MNHNY, SVGAGI (reference sequence). Trimming at V came to 9 bases and at J to 6 bases, leaving 3 bases not matched to a gene. The CDR3 covers 12 residues. CDR3 residues: CASGDRVNEQFF. DNA of the CDR3: TGTGCCAGTGGGGACAGGGTCAATGAGCAGTTCTTC.

The chain employs TRBV2 and TRBJ2-3; D uncertain. Germline lookup yields CDR1 SNHLY and CDR2 FYNNEI. V was trimmed by 7 bases and J by 0 bases, leaving 11 bases between them. The CDR3 loop spans 14 amino acids. This CDR3 is CASKEITSTDTQYF. Here the CDR3 DNA reads TGTGCCAGCAAGGAGATTACCAGCACAGATACGCAGTATTTT.